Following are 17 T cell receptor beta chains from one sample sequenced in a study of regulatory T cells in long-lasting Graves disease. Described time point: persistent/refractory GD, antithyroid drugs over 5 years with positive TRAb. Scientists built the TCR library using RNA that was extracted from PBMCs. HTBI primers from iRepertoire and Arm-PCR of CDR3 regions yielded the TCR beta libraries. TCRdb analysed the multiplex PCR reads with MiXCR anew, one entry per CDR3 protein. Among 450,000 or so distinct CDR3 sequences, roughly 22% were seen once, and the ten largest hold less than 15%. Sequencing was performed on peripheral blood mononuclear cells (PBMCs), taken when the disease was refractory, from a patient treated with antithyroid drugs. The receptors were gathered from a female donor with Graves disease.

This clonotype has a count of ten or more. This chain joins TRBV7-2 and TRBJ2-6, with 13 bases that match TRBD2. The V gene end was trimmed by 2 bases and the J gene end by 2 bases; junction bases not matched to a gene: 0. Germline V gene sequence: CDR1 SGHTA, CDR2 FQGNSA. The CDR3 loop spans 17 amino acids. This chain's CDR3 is CASSLTSGGAGANVLTF. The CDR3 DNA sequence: TGTGCCAGCAGCTTAACTAGCGGGGGGGCTGGGGCCAACGTCCTGACTTTC.

CDR3 region: CASSPQMLAKNIQYF. The CDR3 DNA sequence: TGTGCCAGCAGCCCCCAAATGCTAGCCAAAAACATTCAGTACTTC. The chain couples TRBV7-2 to TRBJ2-4; unclear D gene. Trimming took 5 bases from V and 0 from J, leaving 11 bases between them. Germline CDR1 SGHTA, CDR2 FQGNSA. The CDR3 has 15 residues.

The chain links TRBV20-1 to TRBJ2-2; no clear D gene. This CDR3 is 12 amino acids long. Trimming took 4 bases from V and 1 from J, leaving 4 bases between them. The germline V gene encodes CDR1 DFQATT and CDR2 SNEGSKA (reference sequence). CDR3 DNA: TGCAGTGCTACTGAGAACACCGGGGAGCTGTTTTTT. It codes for CSATENTGELFF.

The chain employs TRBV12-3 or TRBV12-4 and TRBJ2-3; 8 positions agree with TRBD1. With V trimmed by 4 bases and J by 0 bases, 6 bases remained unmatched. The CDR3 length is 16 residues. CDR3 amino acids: CASSSNYRGSTDTQYF. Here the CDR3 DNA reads TGTGCCAGCAGTTCGAATTACAGGGGGAGCACAGATACGCAGTATTTT.

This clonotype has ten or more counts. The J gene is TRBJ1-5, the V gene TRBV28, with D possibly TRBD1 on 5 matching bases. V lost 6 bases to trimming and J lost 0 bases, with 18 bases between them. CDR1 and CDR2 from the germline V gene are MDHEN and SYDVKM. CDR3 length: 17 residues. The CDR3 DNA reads TGTGCCAGCAGCCTACCTACGACAGTTTATAGCAATCAGCCCCAGCATTTT. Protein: CASSLPTTVYSNQPQHF.

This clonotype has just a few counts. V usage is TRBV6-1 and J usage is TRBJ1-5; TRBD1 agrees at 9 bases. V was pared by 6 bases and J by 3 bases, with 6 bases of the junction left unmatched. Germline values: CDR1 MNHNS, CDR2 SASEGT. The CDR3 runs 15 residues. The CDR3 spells CASSRGQGPNQPQHF. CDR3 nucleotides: TGTGCCAGCAGCAGGGGACAGGGCCCCAATCAGCCCCAGCATTTT.

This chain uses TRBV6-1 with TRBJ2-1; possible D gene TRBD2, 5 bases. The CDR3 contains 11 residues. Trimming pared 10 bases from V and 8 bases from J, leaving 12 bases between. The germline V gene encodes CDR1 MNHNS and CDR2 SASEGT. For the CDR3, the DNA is TGTGCCACCCACCGGACTCATGAGCAGTTCTTC. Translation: CATHRTHEQFF.

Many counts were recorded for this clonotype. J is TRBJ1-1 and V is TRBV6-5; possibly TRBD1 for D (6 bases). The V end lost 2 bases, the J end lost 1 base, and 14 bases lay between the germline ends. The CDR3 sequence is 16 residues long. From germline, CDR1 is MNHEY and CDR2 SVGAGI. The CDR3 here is CASSYGRGGGNTEAFF. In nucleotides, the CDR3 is TGTGCCAGCAGTTACGGACGAGGAGGGGGGAACACTGAAGCTTTCTTT.

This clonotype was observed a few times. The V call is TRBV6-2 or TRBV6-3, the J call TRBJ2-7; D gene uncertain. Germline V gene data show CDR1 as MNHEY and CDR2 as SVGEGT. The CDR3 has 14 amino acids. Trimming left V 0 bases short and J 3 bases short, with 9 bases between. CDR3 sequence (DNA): TGTGCCAGCAGTTACTCGGTAGGGTACTACGAGCAGTACTTC. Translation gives CASSYSVGYYEQYF.

The CDR3 DNA sequence: TGTGCCAGCAGGGAAAGACTAGCGGGGGGGCCACTCGAGCAGTACTTC. It encodes CASRERLAGGPLEQYF. V is TRBV2 and J is TRBJ2-7; 14 nucleotides align to TRBD2. The trim removed 6 bases at V and 6 bases at J, leaving 10 bases unmatched. This CDR3 has 16 residues. Germline CDR1 SNHLY, CDR2 FYNNEI.

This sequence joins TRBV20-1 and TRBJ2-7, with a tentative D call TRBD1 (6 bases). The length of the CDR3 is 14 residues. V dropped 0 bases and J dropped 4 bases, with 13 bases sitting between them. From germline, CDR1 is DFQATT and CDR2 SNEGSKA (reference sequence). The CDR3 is CSARDPVRGYEQYF. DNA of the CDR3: TGCAGTGCTAGAGATCCCGTTAGGGGGTACGAGCAGTACTTC.

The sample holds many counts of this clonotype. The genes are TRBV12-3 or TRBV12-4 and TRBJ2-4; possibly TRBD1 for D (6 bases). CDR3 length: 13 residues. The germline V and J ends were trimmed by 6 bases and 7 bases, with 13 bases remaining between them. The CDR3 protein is CASSKDSINIQYF. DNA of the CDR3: TGTGCCAGCAGCAAGGACAGTATCAACATTCAGTACTTC.

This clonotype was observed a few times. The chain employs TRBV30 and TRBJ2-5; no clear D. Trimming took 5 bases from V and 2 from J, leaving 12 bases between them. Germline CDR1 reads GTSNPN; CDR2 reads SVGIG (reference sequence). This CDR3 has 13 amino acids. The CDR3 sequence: CAWDVRLQETQYF. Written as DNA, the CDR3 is TGTGCCTGGGACGTCCGGTTACAAGAGACCCAGTACTTC.

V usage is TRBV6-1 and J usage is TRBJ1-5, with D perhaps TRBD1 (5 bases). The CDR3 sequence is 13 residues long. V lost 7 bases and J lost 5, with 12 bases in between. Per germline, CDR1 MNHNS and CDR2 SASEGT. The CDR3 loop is CASTDRDDQPQHF. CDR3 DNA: TGTGCCAGCACCGACCGGGACGATCAGCCCCAGCATTTT.

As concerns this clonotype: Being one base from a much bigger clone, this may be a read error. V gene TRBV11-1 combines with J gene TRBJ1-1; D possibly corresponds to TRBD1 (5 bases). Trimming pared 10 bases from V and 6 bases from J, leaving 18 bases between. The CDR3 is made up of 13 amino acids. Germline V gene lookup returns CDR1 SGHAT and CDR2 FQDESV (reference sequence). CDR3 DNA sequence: TGTGCCACCGGAACTGGGGCGAGGGCTGAAGCTTTCTTT. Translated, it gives CATGTGARAEAFF.

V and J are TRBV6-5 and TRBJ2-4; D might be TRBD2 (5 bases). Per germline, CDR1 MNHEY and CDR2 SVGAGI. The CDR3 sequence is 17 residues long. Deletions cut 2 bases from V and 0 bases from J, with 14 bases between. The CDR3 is CASSYERVPEAKNIQYF. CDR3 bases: TGTGCCAGCAGTTACGAGAGGGTCCCCGAAGCCAAAAACATTCAGTACTTC.

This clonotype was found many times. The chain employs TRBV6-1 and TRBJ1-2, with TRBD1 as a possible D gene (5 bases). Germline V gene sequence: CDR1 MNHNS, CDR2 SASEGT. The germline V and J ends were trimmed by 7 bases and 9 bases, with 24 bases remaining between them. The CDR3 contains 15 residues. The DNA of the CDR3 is TGTGCCAGCACCCGGGACCGTGATGTTTTGCGTAGCTACACCTTC. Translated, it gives CASTRDRDVLRSYTF.